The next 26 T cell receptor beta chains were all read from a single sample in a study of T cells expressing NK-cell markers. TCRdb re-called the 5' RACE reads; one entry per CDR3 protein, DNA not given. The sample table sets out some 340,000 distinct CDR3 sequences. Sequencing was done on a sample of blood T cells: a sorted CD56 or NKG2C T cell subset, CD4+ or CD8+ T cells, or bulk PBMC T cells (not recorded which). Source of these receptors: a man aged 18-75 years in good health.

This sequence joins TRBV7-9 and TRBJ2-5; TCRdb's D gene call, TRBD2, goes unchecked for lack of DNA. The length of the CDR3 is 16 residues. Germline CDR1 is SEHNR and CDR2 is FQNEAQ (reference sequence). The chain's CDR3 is CASSQAEGLRRLTQYF.

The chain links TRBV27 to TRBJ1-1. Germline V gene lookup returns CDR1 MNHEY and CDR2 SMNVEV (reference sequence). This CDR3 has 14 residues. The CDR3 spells CASTFRRGSTEAFF.

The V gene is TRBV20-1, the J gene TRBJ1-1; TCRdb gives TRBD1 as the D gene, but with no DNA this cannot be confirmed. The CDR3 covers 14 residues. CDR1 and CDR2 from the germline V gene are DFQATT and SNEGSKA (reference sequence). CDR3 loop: CSAFPVWGSTEAFF.

The chain's CDR3 is CASSELYQETQYF. The chain links TRBV2 to TRBJ2-5. This CDR3 contains 13 residues. CDR1 SNHLY and CDR2 FYNNEI come from the germline V gene.

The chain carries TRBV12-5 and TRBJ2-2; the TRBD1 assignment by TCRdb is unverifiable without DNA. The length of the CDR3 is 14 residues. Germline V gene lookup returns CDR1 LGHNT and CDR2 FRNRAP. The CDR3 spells CASGQGRNTGELFF.

This CDR3 reads CASSQAINYEQYF. This chain connects TRBV3-1 to TRBJ2-7. Germline V lookup: CDR1 LGHDT, CDR2 YNNKEL (reference sequence). The CDR3 spans 13 residues.

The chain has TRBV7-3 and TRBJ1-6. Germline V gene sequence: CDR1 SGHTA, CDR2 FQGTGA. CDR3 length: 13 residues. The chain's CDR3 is CASSNKHNSPLHF.

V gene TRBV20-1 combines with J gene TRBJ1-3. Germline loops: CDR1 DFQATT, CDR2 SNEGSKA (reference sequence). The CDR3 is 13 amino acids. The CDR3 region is CSARQDSGNTIYF.

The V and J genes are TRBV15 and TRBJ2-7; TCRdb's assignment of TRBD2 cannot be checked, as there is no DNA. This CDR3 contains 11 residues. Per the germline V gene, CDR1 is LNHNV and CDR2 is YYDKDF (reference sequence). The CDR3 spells CATSRGGVQYF.

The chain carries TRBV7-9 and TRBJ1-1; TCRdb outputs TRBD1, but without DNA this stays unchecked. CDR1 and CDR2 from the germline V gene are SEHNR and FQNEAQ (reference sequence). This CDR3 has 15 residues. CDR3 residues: CASRDREVSNTEAFF.

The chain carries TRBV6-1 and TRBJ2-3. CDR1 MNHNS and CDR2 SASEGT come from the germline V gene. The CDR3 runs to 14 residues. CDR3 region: CASKLPREPDTQYF.

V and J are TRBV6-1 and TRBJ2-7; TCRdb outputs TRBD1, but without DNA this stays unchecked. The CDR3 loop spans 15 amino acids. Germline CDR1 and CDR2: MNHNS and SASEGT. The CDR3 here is CASRLRGQGSYEQYF.

The CDR3 protein is CASSPGRGNVNSPLHF. The rearrangement uses TRBV12-3 or TRBV12-4 and TRBJ1-6; absent DNA, TCRdb's TRBD1 call cannot be checked. The CDR3 covers 16 residues.

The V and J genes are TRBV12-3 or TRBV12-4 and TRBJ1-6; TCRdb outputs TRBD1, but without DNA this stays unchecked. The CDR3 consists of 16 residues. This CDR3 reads CASSLVTGGLKSPLHF.

Here the CDR3 reads CASSSSGVLSYEQYF. The chain links TRBV28 to TRBJ2-7; TCRdb indicates TRBD1, and absent DNA this call remains unverified. The CDR3 has 15 amino acids. Germline-derived CDR1 and CDR2 are MDHEN and SYDVKM.

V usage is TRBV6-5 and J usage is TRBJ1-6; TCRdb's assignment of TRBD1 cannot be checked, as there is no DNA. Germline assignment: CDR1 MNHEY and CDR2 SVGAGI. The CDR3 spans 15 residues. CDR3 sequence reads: CATWPGQGAGSPLHF.

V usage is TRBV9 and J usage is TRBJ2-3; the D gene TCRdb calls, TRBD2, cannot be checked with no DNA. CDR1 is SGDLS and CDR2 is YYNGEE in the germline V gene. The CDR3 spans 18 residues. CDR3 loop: CASSVAPGLAGSTDTQYF.

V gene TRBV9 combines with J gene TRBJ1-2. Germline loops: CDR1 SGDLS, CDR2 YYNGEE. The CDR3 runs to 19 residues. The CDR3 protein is CASSFEVRPYRGLNYGYTF.

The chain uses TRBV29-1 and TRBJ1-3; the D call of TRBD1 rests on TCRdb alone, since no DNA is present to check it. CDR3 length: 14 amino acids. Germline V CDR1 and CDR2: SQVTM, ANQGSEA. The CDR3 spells CSVGDRGTGNTIYF.

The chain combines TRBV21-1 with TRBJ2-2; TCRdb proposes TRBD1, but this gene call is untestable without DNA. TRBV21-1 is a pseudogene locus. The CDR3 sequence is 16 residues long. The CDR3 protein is CASSKAWGAGTGELFF.

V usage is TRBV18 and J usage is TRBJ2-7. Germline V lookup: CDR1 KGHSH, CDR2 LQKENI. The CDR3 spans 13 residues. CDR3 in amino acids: CASSQLSPYEQYF.

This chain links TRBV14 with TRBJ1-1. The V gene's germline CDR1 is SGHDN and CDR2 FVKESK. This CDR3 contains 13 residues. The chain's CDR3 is CASSQSQNTEAFF.

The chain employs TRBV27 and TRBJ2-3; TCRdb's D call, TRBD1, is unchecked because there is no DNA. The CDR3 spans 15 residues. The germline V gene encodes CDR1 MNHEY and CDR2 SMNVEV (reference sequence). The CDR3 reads CASRTDRVSTDTQYF.

CDR3: CASSRLAGGAGGELFF. V is TRBV12-3 or TRBV12-4 and J is TRBJ2-2; TCRdb returns TRBD2, unconfirmable since there is no DNA. The CDR3 extends over 16 amino acids.

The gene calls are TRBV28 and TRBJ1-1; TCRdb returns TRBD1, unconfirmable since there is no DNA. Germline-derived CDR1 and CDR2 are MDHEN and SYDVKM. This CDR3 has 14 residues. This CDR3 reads CASRWGQGNTEAFF.

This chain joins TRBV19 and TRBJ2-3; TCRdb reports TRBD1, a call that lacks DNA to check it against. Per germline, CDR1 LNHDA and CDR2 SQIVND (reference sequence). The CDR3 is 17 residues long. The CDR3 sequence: CATPSRRDRVFADTQYF.